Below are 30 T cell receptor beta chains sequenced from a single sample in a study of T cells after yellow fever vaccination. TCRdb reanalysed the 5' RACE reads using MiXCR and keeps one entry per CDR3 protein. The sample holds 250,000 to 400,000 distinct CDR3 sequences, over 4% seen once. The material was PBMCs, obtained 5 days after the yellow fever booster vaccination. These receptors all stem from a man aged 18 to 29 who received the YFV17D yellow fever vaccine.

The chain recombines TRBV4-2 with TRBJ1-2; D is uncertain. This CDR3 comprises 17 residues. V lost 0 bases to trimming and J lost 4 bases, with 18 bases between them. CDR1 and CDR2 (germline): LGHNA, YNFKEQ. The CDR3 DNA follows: TGTGCCAGCAGCCAAGATCAGGCAGAACAATGGGGCTATGGCTACACCTTC. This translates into CASSQDQAEQWGYGYTF.

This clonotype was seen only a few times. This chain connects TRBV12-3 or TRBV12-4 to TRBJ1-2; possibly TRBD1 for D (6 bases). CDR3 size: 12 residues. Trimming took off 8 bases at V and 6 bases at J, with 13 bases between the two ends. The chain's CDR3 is CASAPRGHGYTF. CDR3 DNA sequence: TGTGCCAGCGCTCCCAGGGGTCATGGCTACACCTTC.

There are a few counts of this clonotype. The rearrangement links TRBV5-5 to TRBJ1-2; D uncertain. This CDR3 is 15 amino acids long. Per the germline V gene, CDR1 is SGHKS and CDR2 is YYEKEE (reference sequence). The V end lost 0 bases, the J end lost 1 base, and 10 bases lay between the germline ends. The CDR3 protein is CASSLVLGDNYGYTF. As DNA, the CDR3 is TGTGCCAGCAGCTTGGTTCTTGGGGATAACTATGGCTACACCTTC.

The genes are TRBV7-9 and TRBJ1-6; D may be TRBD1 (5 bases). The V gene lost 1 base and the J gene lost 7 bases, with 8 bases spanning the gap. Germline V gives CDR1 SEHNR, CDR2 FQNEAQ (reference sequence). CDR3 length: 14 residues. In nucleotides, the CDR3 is TGTGCCAGCAGCTTAGAGTGGGGGAATTCACCCCTCCACTTT. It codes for CASSLEWGNSPLHF.

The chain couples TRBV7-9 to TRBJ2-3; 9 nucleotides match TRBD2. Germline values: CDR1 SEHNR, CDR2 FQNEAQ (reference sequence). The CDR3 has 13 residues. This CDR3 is CVAASGATDTQYF. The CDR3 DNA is TGTGTCGCGGCTAGCGGGGCGACAGATACGCAGTATTTT.

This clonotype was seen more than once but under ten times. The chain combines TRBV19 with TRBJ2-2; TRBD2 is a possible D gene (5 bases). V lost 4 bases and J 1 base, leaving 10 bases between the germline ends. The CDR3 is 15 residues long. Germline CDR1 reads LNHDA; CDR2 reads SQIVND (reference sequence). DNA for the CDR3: TGTGCCAGTAGTACCCTGGCGGGGAACACCGGGGAGCTGTTTTTT. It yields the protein CASSTLAGNTGELFF.

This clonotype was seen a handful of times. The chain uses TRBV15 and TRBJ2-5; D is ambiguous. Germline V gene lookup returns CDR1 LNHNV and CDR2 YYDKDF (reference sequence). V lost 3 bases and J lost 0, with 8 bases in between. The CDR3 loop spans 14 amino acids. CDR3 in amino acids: CATSSGRDQETQYF. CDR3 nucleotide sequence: TGTGCCACCAGCAGCGGACGGGACCAAGAGACCCAGTACTTC.

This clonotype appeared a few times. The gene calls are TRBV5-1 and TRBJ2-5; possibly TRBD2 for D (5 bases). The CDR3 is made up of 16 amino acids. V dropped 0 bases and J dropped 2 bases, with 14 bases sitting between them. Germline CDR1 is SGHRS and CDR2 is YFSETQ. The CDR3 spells CASSLAVLRGQETQYF. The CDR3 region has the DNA TGCGCCAGCAGCTTGGCGGTGCTTCGGGGACAAGAGACCCAGTACTTC.

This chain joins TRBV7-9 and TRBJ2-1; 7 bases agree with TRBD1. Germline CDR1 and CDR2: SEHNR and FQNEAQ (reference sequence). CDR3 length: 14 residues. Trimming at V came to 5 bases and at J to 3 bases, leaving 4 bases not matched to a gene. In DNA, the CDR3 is TGTGCCAGCAGCACAAGGGGGCGCTACAATGAGCAGTTCTTC. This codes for CASSTRGRYNEQFF.

The DNA of the CDR3 is TGTGCCAGCAGCAAAGGACCGGACAGACACCGGGGGGAGACCCAGTACTTC. The encoded protein is CASSKGPDRHRGETQYF. The V and J genes are TRBV21-1 and TRBJ2-5; whether TRBD1, the table's D call, matches the DNA was not checked. TRBV21-1 is labeled a pseudogene. There are 17 residues in the CDR3.

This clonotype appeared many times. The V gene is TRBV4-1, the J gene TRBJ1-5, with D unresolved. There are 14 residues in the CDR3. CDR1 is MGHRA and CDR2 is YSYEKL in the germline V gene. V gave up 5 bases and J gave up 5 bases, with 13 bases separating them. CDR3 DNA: TGCGCCAGCAGCGGAATCGGATTTTATCAGCCCCAGCATTTT. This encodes CASSGIGFYQPQHF.

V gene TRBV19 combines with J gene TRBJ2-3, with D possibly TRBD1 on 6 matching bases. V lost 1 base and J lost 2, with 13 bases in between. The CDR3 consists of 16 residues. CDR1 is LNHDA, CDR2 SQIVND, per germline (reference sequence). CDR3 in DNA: TGTGCCAGTAGTATAGGGCCTGGACAGCCCACAGATACGCAGTATTTT. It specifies CASSIGPGQPTDTQYF.

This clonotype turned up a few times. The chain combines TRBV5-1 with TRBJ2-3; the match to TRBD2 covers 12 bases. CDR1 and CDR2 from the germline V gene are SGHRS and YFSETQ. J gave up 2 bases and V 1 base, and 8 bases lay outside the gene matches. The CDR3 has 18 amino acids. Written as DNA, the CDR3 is TGCGCCAGCAGCTTGTACGGAGGACTAGCGGGGTTCACAGATACGCAGTATTTT. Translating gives CASSLYGGLAGFTDTQYF.

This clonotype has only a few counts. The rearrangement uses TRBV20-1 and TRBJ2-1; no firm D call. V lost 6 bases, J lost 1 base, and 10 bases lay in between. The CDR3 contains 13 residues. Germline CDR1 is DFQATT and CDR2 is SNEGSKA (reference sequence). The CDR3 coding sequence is TGCAGTGCCAGGTCGCCGTCCTACAATGAGCAGTTCTTC. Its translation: CSARSPSYNEQFF.

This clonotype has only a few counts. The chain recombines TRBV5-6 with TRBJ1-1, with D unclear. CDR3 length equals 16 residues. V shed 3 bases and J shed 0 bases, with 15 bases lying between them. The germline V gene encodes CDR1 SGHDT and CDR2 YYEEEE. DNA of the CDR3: TGTGCCAGCAGCTCCCTCGGGTGGGCCGTGAACACTGAAGCTTTCTTT. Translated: CASSSLGWAVNTEAFF.

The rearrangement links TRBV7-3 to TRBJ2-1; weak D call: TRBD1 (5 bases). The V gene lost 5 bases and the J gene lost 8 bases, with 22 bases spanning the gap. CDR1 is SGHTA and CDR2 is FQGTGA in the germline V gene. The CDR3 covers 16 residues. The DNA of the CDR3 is TGTGCCAGCAGCCCCTCATTGGGGCCGGGTCCGTATGAGCAGTTCTTC. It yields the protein CASSPSLGPGPYEQFF.

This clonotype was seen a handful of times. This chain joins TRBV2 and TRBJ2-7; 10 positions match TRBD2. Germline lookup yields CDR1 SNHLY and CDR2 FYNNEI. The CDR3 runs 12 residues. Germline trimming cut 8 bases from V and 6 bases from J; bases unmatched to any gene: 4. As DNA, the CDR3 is TGTGCCAGCGGGGGACTAGCGCCCGAGCAGTACTTC. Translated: CASGGLAPEQYF.

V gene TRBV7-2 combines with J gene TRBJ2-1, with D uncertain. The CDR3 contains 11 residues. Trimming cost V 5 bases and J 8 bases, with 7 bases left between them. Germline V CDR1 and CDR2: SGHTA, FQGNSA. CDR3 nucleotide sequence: TGTGCCAGCAGCCCTTTGTATGAGCAGTTCTTC. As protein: CASSPLYEQFF.

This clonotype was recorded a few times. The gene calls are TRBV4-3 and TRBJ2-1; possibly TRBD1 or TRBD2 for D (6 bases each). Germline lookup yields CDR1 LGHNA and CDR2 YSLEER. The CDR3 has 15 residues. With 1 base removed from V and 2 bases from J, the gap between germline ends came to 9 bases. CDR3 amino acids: CASSQGGATYNEQFF. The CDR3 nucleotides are TGCGCCAGCAGCCAAGGGGGGGCCACCTACAATGAGCAGTTCTTC.

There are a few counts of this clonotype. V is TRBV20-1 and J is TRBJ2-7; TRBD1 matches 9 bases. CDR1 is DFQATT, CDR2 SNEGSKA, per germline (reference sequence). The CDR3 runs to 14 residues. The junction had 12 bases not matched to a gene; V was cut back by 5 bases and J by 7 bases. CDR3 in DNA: TGCAGTGCTCCAAGCCCGACAGGGGGTGGGGAGCAGTACGTC. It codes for CSAPSPTGGGEQYV.

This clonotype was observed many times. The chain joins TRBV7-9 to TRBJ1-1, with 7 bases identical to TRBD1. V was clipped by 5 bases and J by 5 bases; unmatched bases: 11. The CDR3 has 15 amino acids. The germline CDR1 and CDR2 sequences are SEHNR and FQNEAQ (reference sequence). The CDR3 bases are TGTGCCAGCAGCGGGCTGACAGGGACGAAAACTGAAGCTTTCTTT. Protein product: CASSGLTGTKTEAFF.

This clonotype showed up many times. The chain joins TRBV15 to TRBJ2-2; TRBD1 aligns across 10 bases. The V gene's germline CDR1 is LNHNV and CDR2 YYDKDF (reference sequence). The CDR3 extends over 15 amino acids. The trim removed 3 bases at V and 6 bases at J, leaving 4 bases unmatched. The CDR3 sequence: CATSRGGTGAGELFF. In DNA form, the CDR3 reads TGTGCCACCAGCAGGGGCGGGACAGGGGCCGGGGAGCTGTTTTTT.

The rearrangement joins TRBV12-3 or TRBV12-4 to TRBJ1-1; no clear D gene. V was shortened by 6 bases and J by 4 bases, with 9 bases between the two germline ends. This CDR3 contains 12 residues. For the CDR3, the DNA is TGTGCCAGCAGCCATGGGAGCACTGAAGCTTTCTTT. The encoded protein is CASSHGSTEAFF.

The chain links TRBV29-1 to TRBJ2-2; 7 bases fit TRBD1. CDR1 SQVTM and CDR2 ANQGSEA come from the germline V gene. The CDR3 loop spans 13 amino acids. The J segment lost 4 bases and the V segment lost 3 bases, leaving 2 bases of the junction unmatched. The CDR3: CSVEGQITGELFF. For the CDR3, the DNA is TGCAGCGTTGAGGGACAGATCACCGGGGAGCTGTTTTTT.

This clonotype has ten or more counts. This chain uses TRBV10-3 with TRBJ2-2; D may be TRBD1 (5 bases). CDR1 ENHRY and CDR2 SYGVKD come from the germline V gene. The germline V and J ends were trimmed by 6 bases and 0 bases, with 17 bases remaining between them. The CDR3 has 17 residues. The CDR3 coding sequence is TGTGCCATCAGGACACCCCTGGGGCAACCGAACACCGGGGAGCTGTTTTTT. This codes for CAIRTPLGQPNTGELFF.

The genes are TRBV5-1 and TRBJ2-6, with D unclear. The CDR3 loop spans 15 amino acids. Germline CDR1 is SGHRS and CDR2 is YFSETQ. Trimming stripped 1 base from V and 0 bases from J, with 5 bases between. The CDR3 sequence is CASSLLASGANVLTF. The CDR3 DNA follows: TGCGCCAGCAGCTTGTTGGCCTCTGGGGCCAACGTCCTGACTTTC.

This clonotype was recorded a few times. The CDR3 DNA follows: TGTGCCAGCTCCCCAGGGATCTCACAGGGCTACACCTTC. Residues: CASSPGISQGYTF. The rearrangement joins TRBV7-2 to TRBJ1-2, with a possible D match to TRBD1 (5 bases). Germline CDR1 is SGHTA and CDR2 is FQGNSA. The CDR3 consists of 13 residues. Trimming removed 8 bases at V and 8 bases at J, with 18 bases between. Combining the CDR3 with reference TRBV7-2 and TRBJ1-2 gives the whole variable domain GAGVSQSPSNKVTEKGKDVELRCDPISGHTALYWYRQSLGQGLEFLIYFQGNSAPDKSGLPSDRFSAERTGGSVSTLTIQRTQQEDSAVYLCASSPGISQGYTFGSGTRLTVV.

CDR3 residues: CASSTLWPSGGNQETQYF. The DNA of the CDR3 is TGTGCCAGCAGCACCCTATGGCCTAGCGGGGGAAACCAAGAGACCCAGTACTTC. The chain is built from TRBV5-6 and TRBJ2-5; 10 bases map to TRBD2. The germline gives CDR1 SGHDT, CDR2 YYEEEE. The CDR3 has 18 amino acids. V lost 4 bases and J lost 0; bases outside the gene matches: 12.

The CDR3 nucleotides read TGCAGTGCTAAGGGCCCGTTTTGGAATGAGCAGTTCTTC. It codes for CSAKGPFWNEQFF. This chain links TRBV20-1 with TRBJ2-1; D gene uncertain. Trimming removed 4 bases at V and 7 bases at J, with 14 bases between. There are 13 residues in the CDR3. Per germline, CDR1 DFQATT and CDR2 SNEGSKA (reference sequence).

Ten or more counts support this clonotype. CDR3 protein: CASSQDRDSSGANVLTF. The CDR3 DNA reads TGTGCCAGCAGCCAAGATCGGGACAGCTCTGGGGCCAACGTCCTGACTTTC. The chain uses TRBV4-2 and TRBJ2-6; TRBD1 aligns across 7 bases. This CDR3 comprises 17 residues. CDR1 and CDR2 from the germline V gene are LGHNA and YNFKEQ. With V trimmed by 0 bases and J by 0 bases, 2 bases remained unmatched.